The 8 T cell receptor beta chains listed next were all sequenced from one sample in a study of cytomegalovirus exposure and HLA in healthy donors. Vbeta (60) and Jbeta (13) primers were used in the PCR. Sequencing was performed with immunoSEQ multiplex PCR; in TCRdb, only in-frame clones are kept and a portion is missing. This table holds tens of thousands of clones, approximately 78% found once. Material for sequencing was PBMCs. The receptors stem from a woman between 40 and 55 years old in good health and CMV-seropositive.

This clone was seen more than once but under ten times. V and J are TRBV6-6 and TRBJ1-3; D uncertain. The V end lost 2 bases, the J end lost 0 bases, and 8 bases lay between the germline ends. Germline V gene sequence: CDR1 MNHNY, CDR2 SVGAGI (reference sequence). The CDR3 loop spans 15 amino acids. CDR3 residues: CASSYGDNSGNTIYF. The CDR3 DNA sequence: TGTGCCAGCAGTTACGGCGACAACTCTGGAAACACCATATATTTT.

V and J are TRBV2 and TRBJ2-5; D gene uncertain. The J call may be wrong; the DNA end is better matched by TRBJ2-7. Germline CDR1 is SNHLY and CDR2 is FYNNEI. The CDR3 covers 14 residues. The CDR3 reads CASISSLPPYEQYF. The CDR3 region has the DNA TGTGCCAGCATTAGTTCCCTTCCACCCTACGAGCAGTACTTC.

The chain carries TRBV6-1 and TRBJ2-7, with 9 bases that match TRBD2. Unmatched junction bases numbered 8, after V lost 2 bases and J lost 6 bases. This CDR3 spans 15 amino acids. CDR1 is MNHNS, CDR2 SASEGT, per germline. CDR3 DNA sequence: TGTGCCAGCAGTGAACGGCGGGAGGGGGGCGGCGAGCAGTACTTC. It translates to CASSERREGGGEQYF.

The chain has TRBV19 and TRBJ2-7; maybe TRBD2 (6 bases). V was clipped by 9 bases and J by 5 bases, with 17 bases between them. The CDR3 has 13 amino acids. Germline CDR1 reads LNHDA; CDR2 reads SQIVND (reference sequence). CDR3 region: CASGQPWGDEQYF. CDR3 DNA: TGTGCCAGCGGCCAGCCATGGGGGGACGAGCAGTACTTC.

The chain has TRBV19 and TRBJ2-1; D may be TRBD1 (5 bases). Germline values: CDR1 LNHDA, CDR2 SQIVND (reference sequence). The CDR3 is made up of 14 amino acids. Deletions cut 2 bases from V and 2 bases from J, with 7 bases between. In DNA, the CDR3 is TGTGCCAGTAGTATACAGGGTCCCTACAATGAGCAGTTCTTC. Translating it yields CASSIQGPYNEQFF.

This clone was observed a handful of times. The chain is built from TRBV7-8 and TRBJ2-2; the D gene is possibly TRBD1 (5 bases). The CDR3 covers 15 residues. Germline-derived CDR1 and CDR2 are SGHVS and FQNEAQ. Trimming removed 4 bases at V and 5 bases at J, with 14 bases between. The CDR3 DNA sequence: TGTGCCAGCAGCTCAACAGGTCTGTGGACCGGGGAGCTGTTTTTT. Its protein product is CASSSTGLWTGELFF.

The V gene is TRBV5-4, the J gene TRBJ1-1, with D unresolved. The V gene's germline CDR1 is SGHNT and CDR2 YYREEE (reference sequence). V lost 0 bases to trimming and J lost 1 base, with 4 bases between them. The CDR3 covers 13 residues. This chain's CDR3 is CASSLAGNTEAFF. CDR3 in DNA: TGTGCCAGCAGCTTGGCAGGGAACACTGAAGCTTTCTTT.

This clone came up a few times. The rearrangement uses TRBV7-2 and TRBJ1-2; the D gene is possibly TRBD1 (5 bases). Germline CDR1 SGHTA, CDR2 FQGNSA. The length of the CDR3 is 12 residues. The ends were cut back, 5 bases at V and 10 bases at J, with 14 bases in the middle. CDR3 DNA sequence: TGTGCCAGCAGCCCCTTCGACAGAGCCTACACCTTC. Translation gives CASSPFDRAYTF.